These 19 T cell receptor beta chains were sequenced from one sample in a study of shared clonotypes between healthy human individuals. Clones were sequenced by immunoSEQ multiplex PCR, and TCRdb holds only the in-frame ones, with some missing. The repertoire holds 1.5 million to 2.5 million clones, around 96% seen once, with around 1% in the top ten. It was CD45RO-negative cells, positively selected for CCR7, that made up naive CD8 cells, with terminally differentiated effector memory CD45RA+ cells excluded. The sample consisted of naive CD8+ T cells sorted from blood. Every receptor here comes from a young man in good health.

The rearrangement uses TRBV13 and TRBJ1-1; 8 bases map to TRBD1. Germline CDR1 and CDR2: PRHDT and FYEKMQ (reference sequence). The CDR3 is 16 amino acids. Losses at the gene ends were 4 bases for V and 0 bases for J; bases not matched to a gene: 7. The CDR3 DNA follows: TGTGCCAGCAGCTCTTCAGGGGGCTCTATGAACACTGAAGCTTTCTTT. Residues: CASSSSGGSMNTEAFF.

The chain recombines TRBV6-5 with TRBJ2-3; D gene ambiguous. The CDR3 has 14 residues. Germline-derived CDR1 and CDR2 are MNHEY and SVGAGI. Trimming took off 1 base at V and 4 bases at J, with 9 bases between the two ends. The CDR3 spells CASSYFGPPDTQYF. CDR3 DNA sequence: TGTGCCAGCAGTTACTTCGGACCCCCAGATACGCAGTATTTT.

The rearrangement links TRBV11-1 to TRBJ2-1, with D perhaps TRBD1 or TRBD2 (6 bases each). V gave up 5 bases and J gave up 4 bases, with 18 bases separating them. Germline V gene lookup returns CDR1 SGHAT and CDR2 FQDESV (reference sequence). The CDR3 length is 16 residues. In DNA form, the CDR3 reads TGTGCCAGCAGCACACTAAAGGGGGACTTTTACAATGAGCAGTTCTTC. Its translation is CASSTLKGDFYNEQFF.

This chain uses TRBV9 with TRBJ2-3, with 8 bases identical to TRBD2. V trimming: 0 bases; J trimming: 11 bases; junction bases outside the gene matches: 2. The CDR3 has 12 residues. CDR1 and CDR2 from the germline V gene are SGDLS and YYNGEE. This CDR3 reads CASSVGSGGQYF. In nucleotides, the CDR3 is TGTGCCAGCAGCGTAGGGAGCGGGGGGCAGTATTTT.

The V call is TRBV2, the J call TRBJ2-1; possibly TRBD1 for D (5 bases). The germline gives CDR1 SNHLY, CDR2 FYNNEI. This CDR3 has 14 amino acids. Trimming took 10 bases from V and 8 from J, leaving 21 bases between them. The CDR3 DNA follows: TGTGCCATCTTGAGGTGGGGCCCCGTTGATGAGCAGTTCTTC. Translated, it gives CAILRWGPVDEQFF.

The chain is built from TRBV27 and TRBJ2-7, with D perhaps matching TRBD2 (5 bases). The CDR3 covers 13 residues. V lost 9 bases and J 4 bases, leaving 16 bases between the germline ends. Germline loops: CDR1 MNHEY, CDR2 SMNVEV (reference sequence). The CDR3 loop reads CASSPGVLYEQYF. CDR3 nucleotides: TGTGCCAGTTCCCCCGGGGTATTATACGAGCAGTACTTC.

This chain connects TRBV7-9 to TRBJ2-5; 10 nucleotides align to TRBD2. CDR3 length equals 16 residues. Germline V gene sequence: CDR1 SEHNR, CDR2 FQNEAQ (reference sequence). Trimming cost V 3 bases and J 2 bases; bases outside gene matches: 6. CDR3 sequence reads: CASSFLLAGEQETQYF. The DNA for the CDR3 is TGTGCCAGCAGCTTTCTCCTAGCGGGAGAACAAGAGACCCAGTACTTC.

This chain connects TRBV6-6 to TRBJ1-3, with a weak D call TRBD1 (5 bases). Germline V gene lookup returns CDR1 MNHNY and CDR2 SVGAGI (reference sequence). The V and J ends lost 1 base and 4 bases respectively, with 14 bases between them. The CDR3 is made up of 16 amino acids. CDR3 sequence (DNA): TGTGCCAGCAGTTACTGGATAGGAGGGGTCGGAAACACCATATATTTT. It is translated as CASSYWIGGVGNTIYF.

The rearrangement uses TRBV10-2 and TRBJ2-5; 7 bases match TRBD2. Trimming took 8 bases from V and 0 from J; bases not matched to a gene: 6. The CDR3 extends over 14 amino acids. Germline values: CDR1 WSHSY, CDR2 SAAADI. CDR3 in amino acids: CASGSGAYQETQYF. The CDR3 nucleotides are TGCGCCAGCGGCAGCGGGGCGTACCAAGAGACCCAGTACTTC.

The gene calls are TRBV7-9 and TRBJ2-2; possible D gene TRBD1, 5 bases. Germline assignment: CDR1 SEHNR and CDR2 FQNEAQ (reference sequence). CDR3 length: 16 amino acids. Between the trimmed V and J ends, which lost 2 bases and 6 bases, there was a span of 16 bases. CDR3 residues: CASSLTPGIIPGELFF. The CDR3 DNA sequence: TGTGCCAGCAGCTTAACCCCAGGGATCATACCCGGGGAGCTGTTTTTT. The full variable domain, with the rest looked up from reference TRBV7-9 and TRBJ2-2, is DTGVSQNPRHKITKRGQNVTFRCDPISEHNRLYWYRQTLGQGPEFLTYFQNEAQLEKSRLLSDRFSAERPKGSFSTLEIQRTEQGDSAMYLCASSLTPGIIPGELFFGEGSRLTVL.

About this clone: The sample has other DNA sequences that encode this CDR3 too. The chain recombines TRBV19 with TRBJ1-1, with TRBD1 identical over 11 bases. The CDR3 contains 13 residues. CDR1 and CDR2 from the germline V gene are LNHDA and SQIVND (reference sequence). J gave up 6 bases and V 5 bases, and 2 bases lay outside the gene matches. CDR3 in amino acids: CASSLGQGAEAFF. The CDR3, as DNA: TGTGCCAGTAGTCTGGGACAGGGGGCTGAAGCTTTCTTT. Based on the CDR3 plus reference TRBV19 and TRBJ1-1, the full variable domain is DGGITQSPKYLFRKEGQNVTLSCEQNLNHDAMYWYRQDPGQGLRLIYYSQIVNDFQKGDIAEGYSVSREKKESFPLTVTSAQKNPTAFYLCASSLGQGAEAFFGQGTRLTVV.

The CDR3 DNA is TGTGCCAGCAGCCCACGGCCGAAGACAGCAGCTAACTATGGCTACACCTTC. It specifies CASSPRPKTAANYGYTF. The rearrangement joins TRBV14 to TRBJ1-2; weak D call: TRBD1 (5 bases). The V end lost 4 bases, the J end lost 0 bases, and 18 bases lay between the germline ends. This CDR3 has 17 residues. Germline V CDR1 and CDR2: SGHDN, FVKESK.

V is TRBV4-2 and J is TRBJ2-7; 8 positions agree with TRBD2. Germline V gene data show CDR1 as LGHNA and CDR2 as YNFKEQ. V gave up 4 bases and J gave up 3 bases; unmatched junction bases: 11. This CDR3 is 16 amino acids long. The CDR3 is CASSREASGWNYEQYF. CDR3 sequence (DNA): TGTGCCAGCAGCCGCGAGGCTAGCGGGTGGAACTACGAGCAGTACTTC.

The rearrangement uses TRBV27 and TRBJ2-5; the match to TRBD1 covers 10 bases. J gave up 3 bases and V 6 bases, and 7 bases lay outside the gene matches. This CDR3 is 15 amino acids long. Germline values: CDR1 MNHEY, CDR2 SMNVEV (reference sequence). For the CDR3, the DNA is TGTGCCAGCAGCTTTCTCGGGACAGGGGAAGAGACCCAGTACTTC. Its translation: CASSFLGTGEETQYF.

The genes are TRBV28 and TRBJ1-4, with a weak D call TRBD1 (6 bases). In germline, CDR1 is MDHEN, CDR2 SYDVKM. The CDR3 extends over 15 amino acids. The V and J ends lost 8 bases and 8 bases respectively, with 21 bases between them. In DNA, the CDR3 is TGTGCCAGCTTTACGCACAGGGAGGGGAACGAAAAACTGTTTTTT. Amino acids: CASFTHREGNEKLFF. The full variable domain, with the rest looked up from reference TRBV28 and TRBJ1-4, is DVKVTQSSRYLVKRTGEKVFLECVQDMDHENMFWYRQDPGLGLRLIYFSYDVKMKEKGDIPEGYSVSREKKERFSLILESASTNQTSMYLCASFTHREGNEKLFFGSGTQLSVL.

The rearrangement joins TRBV4-3 to TRBJ2-7; 7 bases map to TRBD1. V shed 1 base, J shed 4 bases, and the junction held 7 bases outside the gene matches. The CDR3 consists of 15 residues. Germline CDR1 LGHNA, CDR2 YSLEER. The CDR3 DNA follows: TGCGCCAGCAGCCAAGCGACAGGGCCGGTTTACGAGCAGTACTTC. Protein sequence: CASSQATGPVYEQYF.

The chain is built from TRBV7-6 and TRBJ2-3; 9 bases match TRBD1. V shed 8 bases, J shed 5 bases, and the junction held 8 bases outside the gene matches. The CDR3 contains 14 residues. The germline V gene encodes CDR1 SGHVS and CDR2 FNYEAQ. CDR3 sequence reads: CASGYRGQGDTQYF. DNA for the CDR3: TGTGCCAGCGGATACAGGGGGCAGGGAGATACGCAGTATTTT.

CDR3 coding DNA: TGTGCCAGCAGCCGAAACCGGGACAGGGATACAGATACGCAGTATTTT. Its protein is CASSRNRDRDTDTQYF. The V gene is TRBV9, the J gene TRBJ2-3, with 9 bases that match TRBD1. The CDR3 is made up of 16 amino acids. V shed 4 bases and J 3 bases; nucleotides not matched to a gene: 9. Germline V gene data show CDR1 as SGDLS and CDR2 as YYNGEE. Combining the CDR3 with reference TRBV9 and TRBJ2-3 gives the whole variable domain DSGVTQTPKHLITATGQRVTLRCSPRSGDLSVYWYQQSLDQGLQFLIQYYNGEERAKGNILERFSAQQFPDLHSELNLSSLELGDSALYFCASSRNRDRDTDTQYFGPGTRLTVL.

In its sample, this clone was seen a few times. V is TRBV13 and J is TRBJ1-2; no clear D gene. The ends were cut back, 3 bases at V and 2 bases at J, with 16 bases in the middle. Germline V lookup: CDR1 PRHDT, CDR2 FYEKMQ (reference sequence). This CDR3 spans 16 amino acids. Here the CDR3 reads CASSFAPLSLNYGYTF. For the CDR3, the DNA is TGTGCCAGCAGCTTCGCCCCCTTGAGTCTAAACTATGGCTACACCTTC.